The entry below gives a single T cell receptor beta chain sequence along with its context. What it recognizes is unknown. Profiling relied on immunoSEQ multiplex PCR, and the TCRdb table lists in-frame clones only, not all of them. The data show around 68,000 clones, about 88% seen once. These data belong to a study of OX40 agonist ivuxolimab in advanced cancers. Regarding the study as a whole: Still undetermined is the antigen specificity of the expanded peripheral T cells. Among the lowest peripheral clonal expansion occurred in 0.1-3.0 mg/kg partial responders.

With 5 bases removed from V and 4 bases from J, the gap between germline ends came to 14 bases. The CDR3 covers 14 residues. From germline, CDR1 is SGHNT and CDR2 YENEEA. The gene calls are TRBV11-3 and TRBJ2-5; a weak D match, TRBD1 (7 bases). This specimen consisted of CD4+ or CD8+ T cells sorted from blood, obtained in a trial of the OX40 agonist ivuxolimab. The TCR originated in an adult with an advanced solid tumor such as melanoma, head and neck, liver or kidney cancer. The CDR3 is CASSPSGGRETQYF. The CDR3 DNA reads as TGTGCCAGCAGCCCATCAGGGGGGCGAGAGACCCAGTACTTC.